The rows below give T cell receptor beta chains drawn from one sample of a study of cytomegalovirus exposure and HLA in healthy donors. Measured with immunoSEQ multiplex PCR; TCRdb has only the in-frame clones, and not every one. The data show around 170,000 clones, 80% seen once. Source material: PBMCs. Receptor source: a man aged 40-55 years in good health and CMV-seropositive. CDR3s include the opening cysteine and the closing phenylalanine or tryptophan.

CDR3aa,v_gene
CASRRTAADTQYF,TRBV5-1
CASRPIGVNTEAFF,TRBV7-9
CASSPTSGGFQETQYF,TRBV9
CASSYYYEQYF,TRBV7-9
CASSVQAGGEQYF,TRBV9
CASSFDPRTARGNQPQHF,TRBV7-9
CSVAQGPYNEQFF,TRBV29-1
CAFLGGGAGWTEAFF,TRBV30
CASRRRLAGRETQYF,TRBV2
CASSYSKQANAIYF,TRBV6-5
CASSYTPLNTGELFF,TRBV6-5
CASSDRGPGDTQYF,TRBV9
CASTPSGGAEDTQYF,TRBV6-5
CASTSGVAGYTF,TRBV6-6
CSATTRDEQFF,TRBV20-1
CASSQAYGYTF,TRBV28
CASSRRGQASGEKLFF,TRBV7-9
CASSSDSTSNQPQHF,TRBV7-9